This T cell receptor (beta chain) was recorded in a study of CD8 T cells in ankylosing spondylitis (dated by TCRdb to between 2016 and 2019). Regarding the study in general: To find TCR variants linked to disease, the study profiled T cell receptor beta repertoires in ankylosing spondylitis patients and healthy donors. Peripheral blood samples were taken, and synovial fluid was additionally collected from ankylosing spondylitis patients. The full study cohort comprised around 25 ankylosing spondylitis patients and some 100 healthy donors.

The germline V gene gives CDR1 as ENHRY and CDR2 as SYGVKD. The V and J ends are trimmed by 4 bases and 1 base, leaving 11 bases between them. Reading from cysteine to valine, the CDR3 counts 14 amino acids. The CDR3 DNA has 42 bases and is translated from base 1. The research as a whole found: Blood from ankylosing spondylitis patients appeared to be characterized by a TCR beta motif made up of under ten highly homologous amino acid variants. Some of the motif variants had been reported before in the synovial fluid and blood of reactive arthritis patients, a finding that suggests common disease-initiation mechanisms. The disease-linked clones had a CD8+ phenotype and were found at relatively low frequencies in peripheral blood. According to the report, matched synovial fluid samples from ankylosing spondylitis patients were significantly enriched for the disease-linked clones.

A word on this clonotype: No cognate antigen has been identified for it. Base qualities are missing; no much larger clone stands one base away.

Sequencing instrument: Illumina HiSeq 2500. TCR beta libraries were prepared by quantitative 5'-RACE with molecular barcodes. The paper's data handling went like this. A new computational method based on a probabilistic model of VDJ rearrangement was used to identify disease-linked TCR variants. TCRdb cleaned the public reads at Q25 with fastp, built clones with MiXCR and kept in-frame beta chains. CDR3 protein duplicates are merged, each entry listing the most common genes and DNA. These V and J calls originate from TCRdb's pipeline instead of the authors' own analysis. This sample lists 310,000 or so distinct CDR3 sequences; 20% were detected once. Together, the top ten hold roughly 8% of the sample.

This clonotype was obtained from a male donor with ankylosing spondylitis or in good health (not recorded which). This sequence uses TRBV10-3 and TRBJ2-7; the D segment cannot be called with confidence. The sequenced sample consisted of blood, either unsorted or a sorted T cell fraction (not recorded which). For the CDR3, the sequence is CAISASFESYEQYV. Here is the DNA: TGTGCCATCAGTGCTTCTTTCGAGTCCTACGAGCAGTACGTC.